These 22 T cell receptor beta chains came from one sample sequenced in a study of blood T cell repertoires in COVID-19. Repertoires were generated with immunoSEQ multiplex PCR, while TCRdb's copy carries only in-frame clones and drops some. Here the sample spans some 200,000 clones, about three quarters being singletons. The sequencing sample was made of peripheral blood. These TCRs come from a woman aged 70 to 79 with acute or convalescent COVID-19.

V usage is TRBV19 and J usage is TRBJ2-1; D not certain. V lost 3 bases and J lost 14, with 11 bases in between. Germline CDR1 LNHDA, CDR2 SQIVND (reference sequence). CDR3 length: 11 residues. The CDR3 DNA is TGTGCCAGTAGTATCGGTTCAGACAAGTTCTTC. It specifies CASSIGSDKFF.

This clone was found a few times. The chain links TRBV19 to TRBJ2-5; the match to TRBD1 covers 7 bases. The V segment lost 4 bases and the J segment 5 bases; nucleotides outside the gene matches: 10. Germline values: CDR1 LNHDA, CDR2 SQIVND (reference sequence). This CDR3 region has 15 residues. CDR3 residues: CASSTDRVVGETQYF. In DNA, the CDR3 is TGTGCCAGTAGTACCGACAGGGTGGTTGGGGAGACCCAGTACTTC.

The gene calls are TRBV4-3 and TRBJ2-5; TRBD2 matches 9 bases. Per the germline V gene, CDR1 is LGHNA and CDR2 is YSLEER. The CDR3 has 15 amino acids. V gave up 1 base and J gave up 5 bases; unmatched junction bases: 5. CDR3 bases: TGCGCCAGCAGCCAAGTTAGTAGCGGGGGTGAGACCCAGTACTTC. It codes for CASSQVSSGGETQYF.

The chain is built from TRBV30 and TRBJ1-3; D gene unclear. This CDR3 contains 12 residues. V was shortened by 4 bases and J by 5 bases, with 9 bases between the two germline ends. The V gene's germline CDR1 is GTSNPN and CDR2 SVGIG (reference sequence). The DNA for the CDR3 is TGTGCCTGGACGACGGGGAGAAACACCATATATTTT. This sequence encodes CAWTTGRNTIYF.

The chain links TRBV4-3 to TRBJ2-2; 9 bases are a match to TRBD2. The V gene's germline CDR1 is LGHNA and CDR2 YSLEER. V dropped 4 bases and J dropped 7; count of bases not matched to a gene: 10. The length of the CDR3 is 16 residues. The CDR3 DNA reads as TGCGCCAGCAGCCCTGGGGCTAGCGGGGAGGGCGGGGAGCTGTTTTTT. As protein: CASSPGASGEGGELFF.

This clone was detected only once. The V call is TRBV19, the J call TRBJ1-2; D not certain. The V gene lost 5 bases and the J gene lost 3 bases, with 19 bases spanning the gap. The CDR3 length is 16 residues. Germline loops: CDR1 LNHDA, CDR2 SQIVND (reference sequence). As DNA, the CDR3 is TGTGCCAGTAGTCCCCCCCGAGGACTCTACGACTATGGCTACACCTTC. Residues: CASSPPRGLYDYGYTF.

V is TRBV19 and J is TRBJ1-5; D may be TRBD1 (5 bases). CDR1 and CDR2 (germline): LNHDA, SQIVND (reference sequence). V dropped 0 bases and J dropped 3 bases, with 9 bases sitting between them. The CDR3 is 15 residues long. The CDR3 nucleotides read TGTGCCAGTAGTATAGATAAGGGGAACAATCAGCCCCAGCATTTT. Protein product: CASSIDKGNNQPQHF.

In its sample, this clone was seen once. The chain links TRBV6-5 to TRBJ2-7; the D is unclear. The CDR3 consists of 14 residues. Trimming stripped 6 bases from V and 5 bases from J, with 17 bases between. The germline gives CDR1 MNHEY, CDR2 SVGAGI. CDR3: CASRSLGLGDEQYV. In nucleotides, the CDR3 is TGTGCCAGCAGGTCACTCGGTCTAGGTGACGAGCAGTACGTC.

The chain has TRBV5-1 and TRBJ1-1; D remains ambiguous. The CDR3 is made up of 14 amino acids. V was shortened by 0 bases and J by 2 bases, with 8 bases between the two germline ends. Germline V gene sequence: CDR1 SGHRS, CDR2 YFSETQ. CDR3 residues: CASSLAQINTEAFF. In nucleotides, the CDR3 is TGCGCCAGCAGCTTGGCCCAGATCAACACTGAAGCTTTCTTT.

V and J are TRBV7-8 and TRBJ2-3; tentatively, D is TRBD2 (7 bases). CDR3 length: 16 amino acids. CDR1 is SGHVS and CDR2 is FQNEAQ in the germline V gene. Deletions cut 4 bases from V and 2 bases from J, with 16 bases between. CDR3 DNA sequence: TGTGCCAGCAGCTCCCGGGGGGCGGGGGCCACAGATACGCAGTATTTT. Encoded protein: CASSSRGAGATDTQYF.

The chain recombines TRBV19 with TRBJ1-3; D not certain. The CDR3 covers 14 residues. V was pared by 7 bases and J by 0 bases, with 10 bases between. Germline V CDR1 and CDR2: LNHDA, SQIVND (reference sequence). The CDR3: CASKEQHSGNTIYF. In nucleotides, the CDR3 is TGTGCCAGTAAGGAACAGCACTCTGGAAACACCATATATTTT.

The CDR3 spells CASSSDDRPGNTIYF. The CDR3 DNA reads as TGTGCCAGCAGCTCGGATGACAGGCCTGGAAACACCATATATTTT. This chain joins TRBV7-2 and TRBJ1-3; D is possibly TRBD1 (6 bases). Trimming shortened V by 4 bases and J by 2 bases, and 12 bases separated the two germline ends. This CDR3 has 15 amino acids. CDR1 and CDR2 from the germline V gene are SGHTA and FQGNSA.

V usage is TRBV24-1 and J usage is TRBJ2-5; TRBD2 aligns across 15 bases. The CDR3 runs 17 residues. Germline V CDR1 and CDR2: KGHDR, SFDVKD. J gave up 4 bases and V 1 base, and 3 bases lay outside the gene matches. The CDR3 DNA sequence: TGTGCCACCAGTGATTTTGGGACTAGCGGGGGGCTAGAGACCCAGTACTTC. This sequence encodes CATSDFGTSGGLETQYF.

This clone was counted only a few times. The chain carries TRBV18 and TRBJ1-2; 8 bases align to TRBD1. The V gene's germline CDR1 is KGHSH and CDR2 LQKENI. Unmatched junction bases numbered 10, after V lost 1 base and J lost 0 bases. This CDR3 is 18 amino acids long. This chain's CDR3 is CASSPLVGQGRTNYGYTF. The CDR3 nucleotides are TGTGCCAGCTCACCACTCGTAGGACAGGGAAGGACTAACTATGGCTACACCTTC. Combining the CDR3 with reference TRBV18 and TRBJ1-2 gives the whole variable domain NAGVMQNPRHLVRRRGQEARLRCSPMKGHSHVYWYRQLPEEGLKFMVYLQKENIIDESGMPKERFSAEFPKEGPSILRIQQVVRGDSAAYFCASSPLVGQGRTNYGYTFGSGTRLTVV.

The sample holds one count of this clone. The rearrangement uses TRBV27 and TRBJ1-6; a possible D gene is TRBD1 (6 bases). This CDR3 spans 14 amino acids. Germline CDR1 reads MNHEY; CDR2 reads SMNVEV (reference sequence). Deletions cut 3 bases from V and 8 bases from J, with 11 bases between. CDR3 coding DNA: TGTGCCAGCAGTTTCTCCCCAGGGGATTCACCCCTCCACTTT. Translated: CASSFSPGDSPLHF.

V and J are TRBV3-1 (or the pseudogene TRBV3-2) and TRBJ2-3; TRBD2 agrees at 9 bases. The CDR3 spans 16 residues. V lost 4 bases and J lost 2; bases outside the gene matches: 7. The V gene's germline CDR1 is LGHDT and CDR2 YNNKEL (reference sequence). CDR3 nucleotides: TGTGCCAGCAGCCGGGCTGGACTAGCGAACACAGATACGCAGTATTTT. Amino acid sequence: CASSRAGLANTDTQYF.

V is TRBV29-1 and J is TRBJ2-1; D possibly corresponds to TRBD1 (6 bases). V was shortened by 6 bases and J by 0 bases, with 15 bases between the two germline ends. There are 15 residues in the CDR3. Germline CDR1 is SQVTM and CDR2 is ANQGSEA. As DNA, the CDR3 is TGCAGCGTCCCCCAGGGGTCGAGCTCCTACAATGAGCAGTTCTTC. The encoded protein is CSVPQGSSSYNEQFF.

The rearrangement links TRBV10-1 to TRBJ2-3; 8 bases align to TRBD1. The V segment lost 8 bases and the J segment 2 bases; nucleotides outside the gene matches: 6. The CDR3 has 14 amino acids. The germline CDR1 and CDR2 sequences are WNHNN and SYGVQD (reference sequence). The CDR3 is CASSRDRFTDTQYF. The CDR3, as DNA: TGCGCCAGCTCCCGGGACAGGTTCACAGATACGCAGTATTTT.

The sample holds a few counts of this clone. J is TRBJ1-1 and V is TRBV4-1, with D possibly TRBD1 on 6 matching bases. CDR3 size: 14 residues. Germline-derived CDR1 and CDR2 are MGHRA and YSYEKL. V lost 0 bases to trimming and J lost 1 base, with 6 bases between them. As DNA, the CDR3 is TGCGCCAGCAGCCAAGAGGGGGCGAACACTGAAGCTTTCTTT. It is translated as CASSQEGANTEAFF.

The rearrangement joins TRBV19 to TRBJ1-4; no clear D gene. There are 16 residues in the CDR3. The germline V gene encodes CDR1 LNHDA and CDR2 SQIVND (reference sequence). Deletions cut 1 base from V and 5 bases from J, with 14 bases between. The CDR3 DNA sequence: TGTGCCAGTAGTATAGGATACAGCACGGGGAATGAAAAACTGTTTTTT. This codes for CASSIGYSTGNEKLFF.

This chain connects TRBV6-5 to TRBJ2-7; D is ambiguous. V was shortened by 6 bases and J by 3 bases, with 12 bases between the two germline ends. The germline gives CDR1 MNHEY, CDR2 SVGAGI. The CDR3 is made up of 13 amino acids. The CDR3 is CASSLEQNYEQYV. CDR3 bases: TGTGCCAGCAGCCTGGAACAGAACTACGAGCAGTACGTC.

There are a few counts of this clone. This chain links TRBV5-1 with TRBJ2-3, with D possibly matching TRBD2 (6 bases). V gave up 0 bases and J gave up 8 bases, with 19 bases separating them. Germline CDR1 and CDR2: SGHRS and YFSETQ. The CDR3 length is 16 residues. The DNA for the CDR3 is TGCGCCAGCAGCTTGGAAGGTGGGGGAGGTGGTAGTACGCAGTATTTT. This encodes CASSLEGGGGGSTQYF.